Listed here are 3 T cell receptor beta chains from one sample, sequenced in a study of PD-1 blockade in classical Hodgkin lymphoma (dated by TCRdb to the early 2020s). Libraries were prepared through the immunoSEQ multiplex PCR assay. TCRdb obtained this table from immuneACCESS and retained in-frame rearrangements with V and J assigned. These tables miss some clones; where compared with another copy, unresolved V genes account for less than half of the shortfall, and the remainder is unexplained. The sample table records about 25,000 clones; roughly 80% of these occur just once. Around 3% of the sample lies in the top ten. According to the study, the label for this sample's time point signals: cycle 4 day 1 (C4D1), after five to seven weeks of nivolumab. All trial patients had relapsed after autologous stem cell transplantation, with cohorts A, B and C differing in prior brentuximab vedotin exposure. Magnetic negative selection with a Miltenyi CD4+ T cell isolation kit was used to purify CD4+ T cells from thawed PBMCs.

This specimen was CD4+ T cells from blood, taken before the fourth cycle of nivolumab. The receptors shown here come from a human donor with classical Hodgkin lymphoma.

V and J are TRBV27 and TRBJ2-2; D gene unclear. Trimming took off 2 bases at V and 2 bases at J, with 6 bases between the two ends. The CDR3 is made up of 14 amino acids. Looked up from germline, CDR1 is MNHEY and CDR2 is SMNVEV (reference sequence). CDR3 residues: CASSLNRNTGELFF. The DNA for the CDR3 is TGTGCCAGCAGTTTAAACAGAAACACCGGGGAGCTGTTTTTT.

This chain joins TRBV15 and TRBJ1-5; D is uncertain. Germline CDR1 reads LNHNV; CDR2 reads YYDKDF (reference sequence). Trimming cost V 0 bases and J 4 bases, with 7 bases left between them. CDR3 length: 14 residues. The CDR3 loop reads CATSREGPNQPQHF. Here the CDR3 DNA reads TGTGCCACCAGCAGAGAGGGCCCTAATCAGCCCCAGCATTTT.

The V and J genes are TRBV2 and TRBJ1-5; 7 nucleotides match TRBD1. The CDR3 spans 15 residues. Germline V gene sequence: CDR1 SNHLY, CDR2 FYNNEI. With V trimmed by 7 bases and J by 1 base, 7 bases remained unmatched. CDR3 in amino acids: CASTLGTVSNQPQHF. The CDR3 DNA follows: TGTGCCAGCACCTTAGGGACAGTGAGCAATCAGCCCCAGCATTTT.